This T cell receptor (beta chain) came from a study of blood T cell repertoires in COVID-19. Study details: COVID-19 samples collected from the United States, Italy and Spain covered acute and convalescent phases. Sources were T cells, B-cell-depleted T cells, or PBMCs; the material itself was cDNA or gDNA.

Germline V gene lookup returns CDR1 SGHTA and CDR2 FQGNSA. The CDR3 length is 17 residues. The V end was cut by 2 bases, the J end by 0 bases, with 14 bases between. In the original processing: The authors estimated nucleated cell counts from reference gene primer amplification. Generated by immunoSEQ multiplex PCR, the TCRdb table keeps only in-frame clones and is missing some. That table supplies the V and J calls and clone size; D and trimming were determined from the DNA. Here the sample spans about 35,000 clones, 87% being singletons. Material: peripheral blood. This TCR was sampled from a human donor in a cohort sampled during active COVID-19. This sequence joins TRBV7-2 and TRBJ1-3; D might be TRBD1 (6 bases). The CDR3 DNA reads TGTGCCAGCAGCTTAATTCCGACAGGCTCCTCTGGAAACACCATATATTTT. Amino acid sequence: CASSLIPTGSSGNTIYF.